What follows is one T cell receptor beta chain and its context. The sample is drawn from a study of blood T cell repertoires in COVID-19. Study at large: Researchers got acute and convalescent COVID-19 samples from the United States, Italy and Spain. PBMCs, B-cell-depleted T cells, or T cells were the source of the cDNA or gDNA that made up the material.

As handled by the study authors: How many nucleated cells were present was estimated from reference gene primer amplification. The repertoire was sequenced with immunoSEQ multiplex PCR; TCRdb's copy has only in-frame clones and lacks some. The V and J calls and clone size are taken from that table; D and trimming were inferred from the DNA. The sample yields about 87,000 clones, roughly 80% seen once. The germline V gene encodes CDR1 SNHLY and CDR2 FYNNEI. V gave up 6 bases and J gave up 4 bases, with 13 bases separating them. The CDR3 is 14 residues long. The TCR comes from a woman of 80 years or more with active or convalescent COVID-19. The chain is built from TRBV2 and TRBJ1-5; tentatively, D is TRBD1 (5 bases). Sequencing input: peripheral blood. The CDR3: CASRWGGKNQPQHF. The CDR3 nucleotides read TGTGCCAGCAGGTGGGGGGGGAAAAATCAGCCCCAGCATTTT.